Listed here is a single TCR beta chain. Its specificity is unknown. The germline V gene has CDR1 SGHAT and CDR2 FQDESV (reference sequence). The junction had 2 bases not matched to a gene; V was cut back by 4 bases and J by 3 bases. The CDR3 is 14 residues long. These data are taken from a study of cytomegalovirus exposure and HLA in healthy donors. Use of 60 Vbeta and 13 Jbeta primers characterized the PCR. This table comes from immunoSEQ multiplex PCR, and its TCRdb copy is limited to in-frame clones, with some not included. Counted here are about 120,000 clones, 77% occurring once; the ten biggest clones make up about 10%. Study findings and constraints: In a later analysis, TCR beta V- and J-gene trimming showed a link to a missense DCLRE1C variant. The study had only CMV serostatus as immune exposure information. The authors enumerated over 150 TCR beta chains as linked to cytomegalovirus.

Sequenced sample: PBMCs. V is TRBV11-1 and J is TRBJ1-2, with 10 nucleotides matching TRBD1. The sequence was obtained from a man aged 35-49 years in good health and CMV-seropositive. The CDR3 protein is CASSSGQGDYGYTF. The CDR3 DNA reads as TGTGCCAGCAGCTCCGGACAGGGGGACTATGGCTACACCTTC.